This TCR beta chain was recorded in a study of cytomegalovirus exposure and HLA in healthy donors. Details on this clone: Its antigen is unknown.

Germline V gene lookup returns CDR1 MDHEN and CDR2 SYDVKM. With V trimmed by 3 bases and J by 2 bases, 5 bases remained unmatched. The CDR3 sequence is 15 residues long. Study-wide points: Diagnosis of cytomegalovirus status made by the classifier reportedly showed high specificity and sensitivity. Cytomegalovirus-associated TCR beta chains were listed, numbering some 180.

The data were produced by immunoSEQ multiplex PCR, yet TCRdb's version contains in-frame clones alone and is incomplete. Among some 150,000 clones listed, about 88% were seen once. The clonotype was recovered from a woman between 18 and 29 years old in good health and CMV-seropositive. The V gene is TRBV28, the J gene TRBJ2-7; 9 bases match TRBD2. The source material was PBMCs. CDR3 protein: CASSFTPSGTYEQYF. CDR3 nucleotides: TGTGCCAGCAGTTTTACGCCTAGCGGGACCTACGAGCAGTACTTC.